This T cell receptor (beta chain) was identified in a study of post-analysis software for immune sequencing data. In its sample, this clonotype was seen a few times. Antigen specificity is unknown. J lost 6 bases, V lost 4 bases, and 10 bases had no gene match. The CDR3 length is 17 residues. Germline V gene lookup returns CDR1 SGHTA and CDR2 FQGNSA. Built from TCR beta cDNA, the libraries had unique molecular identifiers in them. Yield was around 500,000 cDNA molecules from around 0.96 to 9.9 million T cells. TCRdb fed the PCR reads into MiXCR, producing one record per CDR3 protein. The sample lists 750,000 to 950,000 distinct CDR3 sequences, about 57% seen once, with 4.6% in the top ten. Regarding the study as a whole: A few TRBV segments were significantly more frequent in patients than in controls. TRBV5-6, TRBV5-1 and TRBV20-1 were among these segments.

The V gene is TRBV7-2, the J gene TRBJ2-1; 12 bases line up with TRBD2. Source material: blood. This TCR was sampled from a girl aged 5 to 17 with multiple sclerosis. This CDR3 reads CASSWASGGAAGNEQFF. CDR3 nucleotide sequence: TGTGCCAGCAGCTGGGCTAGCGGGGGGGCCGCCGGCAATGAGCAGTTCTTC.